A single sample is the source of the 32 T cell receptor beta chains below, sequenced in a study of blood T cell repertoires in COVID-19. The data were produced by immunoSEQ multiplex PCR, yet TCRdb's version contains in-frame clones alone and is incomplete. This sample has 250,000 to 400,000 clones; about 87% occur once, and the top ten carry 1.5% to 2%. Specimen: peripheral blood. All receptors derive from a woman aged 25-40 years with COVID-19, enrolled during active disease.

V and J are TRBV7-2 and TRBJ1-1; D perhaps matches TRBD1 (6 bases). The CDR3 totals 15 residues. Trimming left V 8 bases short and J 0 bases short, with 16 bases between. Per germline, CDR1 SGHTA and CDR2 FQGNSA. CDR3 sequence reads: CASGSQGLMNTEAFF. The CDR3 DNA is TGTGCCAGCGGGTCACAGGGATTAATGAACACTGAAGCTTTCTTT.

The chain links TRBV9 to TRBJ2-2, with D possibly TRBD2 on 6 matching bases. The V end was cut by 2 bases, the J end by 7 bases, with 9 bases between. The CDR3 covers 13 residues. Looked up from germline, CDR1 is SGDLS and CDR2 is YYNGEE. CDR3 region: CASSVGAGGELFF. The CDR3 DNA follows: TGTGCCAGCAGCGTGGGAGCGGGCGGGGAGCTGTTTTTT.

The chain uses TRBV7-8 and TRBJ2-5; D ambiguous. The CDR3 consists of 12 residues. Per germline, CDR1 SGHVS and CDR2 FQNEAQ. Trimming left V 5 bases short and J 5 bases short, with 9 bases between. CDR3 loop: CASSVLRETQYF. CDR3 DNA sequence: TGTGCCAGCAGCGTCCTCCGGGAGACCCAGTACTTC.

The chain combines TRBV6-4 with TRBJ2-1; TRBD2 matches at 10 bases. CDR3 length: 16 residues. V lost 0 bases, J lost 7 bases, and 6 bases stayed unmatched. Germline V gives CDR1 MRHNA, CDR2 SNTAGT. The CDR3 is CASSDSSGGGPNEQFF. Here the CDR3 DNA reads TGTGCCAGCAGTGACTCAAGCGGGGGGGGCCCAAATGAGCAGTTCTTC.

The CDR3 reads CASTPRAGTTDNEQFF. CDR3 DNA sequence: TGTGCCAGCACCCCCCGGGCGGGGACCACCGACAATGAGCAGTTCTTC. This sequence joins TRBV7-6 and TRBJ2-1; D possibly corresponds to TRBD2 (6 bases). Trimming left V 7 bases short and J 5 bases short, with 21 bases between. Germline values: CDR1 SGHVS, CDR2 FNYEAQ. This CDR3 is 16 amino acids long.

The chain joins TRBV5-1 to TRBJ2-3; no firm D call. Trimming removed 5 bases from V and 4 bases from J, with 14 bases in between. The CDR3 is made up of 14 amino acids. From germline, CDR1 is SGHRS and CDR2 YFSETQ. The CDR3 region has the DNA TGCGCCAGCAGGGATGAGTCGGGTCCAGATACGCAGTATTTT. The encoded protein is CASRDESGPDTQYF.

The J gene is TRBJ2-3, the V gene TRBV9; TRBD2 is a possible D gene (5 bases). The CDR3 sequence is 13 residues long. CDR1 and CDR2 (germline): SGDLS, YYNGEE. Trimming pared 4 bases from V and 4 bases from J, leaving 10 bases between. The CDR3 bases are TGTGCCAGCAGCCAACTAGGGTCAGATACGCAGTATTTT. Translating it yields CASSQLGSDTQYF.

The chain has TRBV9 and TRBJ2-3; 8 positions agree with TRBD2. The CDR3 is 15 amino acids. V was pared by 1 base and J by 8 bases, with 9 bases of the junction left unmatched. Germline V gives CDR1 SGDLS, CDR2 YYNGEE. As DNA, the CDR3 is TGTGCCAGCAGCGTAACTCCCGGGGGGGCCGGTACGCAGTATTTT. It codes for CASSVTPGGAGTQYF.

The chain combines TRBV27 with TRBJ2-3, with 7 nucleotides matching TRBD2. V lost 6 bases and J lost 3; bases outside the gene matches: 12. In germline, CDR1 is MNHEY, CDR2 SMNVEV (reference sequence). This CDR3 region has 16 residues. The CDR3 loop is CASRVGRGEITDTQYF. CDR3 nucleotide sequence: TGTGCCAGCAGGGTCGGACGGGGGGAAATTACAGATACGCAGTATTTT.

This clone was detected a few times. The CDR3 sequence is CASTTLYRGLKNTEAFF. DNA of the CDR3: TGTGCCAGCACCACTTTGTACAGGGGGCTGAAGAACACTGAAGCTTTCTTT. The chain joins TRBV7-9 to TRBJ1-1; 9 bases are a match to TRBD1. With 7 bases clipped from V and 1 base from J, the junction kept 13 bases outside the gene matches. CDR3 length: 17 amino acids. The V gene's germline CDR1 is SEHNR and CDR2 FQNEAQ (reference sequence).

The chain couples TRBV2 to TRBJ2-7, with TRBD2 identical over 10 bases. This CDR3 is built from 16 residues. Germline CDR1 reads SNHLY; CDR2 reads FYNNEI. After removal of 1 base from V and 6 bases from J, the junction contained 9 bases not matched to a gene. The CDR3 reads CASSEEAKRGGSEQYF. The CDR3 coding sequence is TGTGCCAGCAGTGAAGAGGCAAAGCGGGGGGGCAGCGAGCAGTACTTC.

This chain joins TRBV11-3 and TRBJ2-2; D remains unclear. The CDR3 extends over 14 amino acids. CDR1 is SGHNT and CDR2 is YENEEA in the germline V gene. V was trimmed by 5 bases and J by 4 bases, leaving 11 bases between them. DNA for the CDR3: TGTGCCAGCAGCAGCATTAGAAGCACCGGGGAGCTGTTTTTT. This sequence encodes CASSSIRSTGELFF.

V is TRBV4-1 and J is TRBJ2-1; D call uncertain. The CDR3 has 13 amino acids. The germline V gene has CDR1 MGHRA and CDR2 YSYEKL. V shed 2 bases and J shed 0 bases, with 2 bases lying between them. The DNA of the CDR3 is TGCGCCAGCAGCCAACGCTCCTACAATGAGCAGTTCTTC. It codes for CASSQRSYNEQFF.

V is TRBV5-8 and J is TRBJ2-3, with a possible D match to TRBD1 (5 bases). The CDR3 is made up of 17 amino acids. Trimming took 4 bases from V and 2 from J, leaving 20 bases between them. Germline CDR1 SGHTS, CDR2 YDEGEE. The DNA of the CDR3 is TGTGCCAGCAGCCTTGCCCCTTCAGGGATTTACACAGATACGCAGTATTTT. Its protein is CASSLAPSGIYTDTQYF.

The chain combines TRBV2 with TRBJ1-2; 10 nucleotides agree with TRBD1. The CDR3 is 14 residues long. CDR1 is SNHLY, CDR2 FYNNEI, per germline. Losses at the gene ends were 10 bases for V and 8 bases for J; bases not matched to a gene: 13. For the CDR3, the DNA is TGTGCCACCTACTCCGGGACAGGGGTAGGGGGCTACACCTTC. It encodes CATYSGTGVGGYTF.

This CDR3 is CASSPRQGHDTEAFF. The CDR3 region has the DNA TGTGCCAGCTCACCTCGACAGGGGCATGACACTGAAGCTTTCTTT. The chain joins TRBV18 to TRBJ1-1; TRBD1 agrees at 8 bases. With 3 bases clipped from V and 3 bases from J, the junction kept 6 bases outside the gene matches. The CDR3 contains 15 residues. Germline CDR1 reads KGHSH; CDR2 reads LQKENI.

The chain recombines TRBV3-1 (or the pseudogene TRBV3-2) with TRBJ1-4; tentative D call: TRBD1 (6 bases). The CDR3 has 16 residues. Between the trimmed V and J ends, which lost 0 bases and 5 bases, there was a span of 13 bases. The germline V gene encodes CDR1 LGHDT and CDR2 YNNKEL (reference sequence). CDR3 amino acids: CASSQDLWGRNEKLFF. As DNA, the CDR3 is TGTGCCAGCAGCCAAGATTTGTGGGGGCGGAATGAAAAACTGTTTTTT.

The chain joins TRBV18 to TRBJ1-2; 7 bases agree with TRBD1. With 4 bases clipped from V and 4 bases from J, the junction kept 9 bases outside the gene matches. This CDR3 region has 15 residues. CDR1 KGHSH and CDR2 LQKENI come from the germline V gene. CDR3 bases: TGTGCCAGCTCACAAAGACAGGGACTCGGCTATGGCTACACCTTC. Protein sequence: CASSQRQGLGYGYTF.

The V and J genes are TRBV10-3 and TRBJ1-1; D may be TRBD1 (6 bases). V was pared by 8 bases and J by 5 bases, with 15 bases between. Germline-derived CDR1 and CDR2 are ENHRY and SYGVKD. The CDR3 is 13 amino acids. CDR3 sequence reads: CAIWVGGVTEAFF. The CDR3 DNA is TGTGCCATCTGGGTAGGGGGGGTAACTGAAGCTTTCTTT.

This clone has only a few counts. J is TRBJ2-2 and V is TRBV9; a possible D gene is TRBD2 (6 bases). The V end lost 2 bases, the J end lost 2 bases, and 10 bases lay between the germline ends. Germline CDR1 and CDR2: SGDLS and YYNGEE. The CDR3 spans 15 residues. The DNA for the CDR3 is TGTGCCAGCAGCGTTCGGGACTTAAACACCGGGGAGCTGTTTTTT. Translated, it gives CASSVRDLNTGELFF.

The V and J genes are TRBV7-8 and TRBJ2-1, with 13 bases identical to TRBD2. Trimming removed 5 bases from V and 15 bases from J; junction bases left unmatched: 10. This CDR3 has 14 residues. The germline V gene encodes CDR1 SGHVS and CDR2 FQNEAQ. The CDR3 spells CASSPRLAGGHAFF. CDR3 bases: TGTGCCAGCAGCCCCAGACTAGCGGGGGGCCACGCGTTCTTC. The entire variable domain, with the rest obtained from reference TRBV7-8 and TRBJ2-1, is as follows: GAGVSQSPRYKVAKRGQDVALRCDPISGHVSLFWYQQALGQGPEFLTYFQNEAQLDKSGLPSDRFFAERPEGSVSTLKIQRTQQEDSAVYLCASSPRLAGGHAFFGPGTRLTVL.

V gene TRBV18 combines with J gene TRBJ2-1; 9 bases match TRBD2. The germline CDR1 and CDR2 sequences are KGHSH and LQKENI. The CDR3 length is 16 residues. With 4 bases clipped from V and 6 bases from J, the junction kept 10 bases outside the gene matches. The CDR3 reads CASSLNSGGQSNEQFF. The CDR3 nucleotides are TGTGCCAGCTCACTTAATAGCGGGGGCCAATCCAATGAGCAGTTCTTC.

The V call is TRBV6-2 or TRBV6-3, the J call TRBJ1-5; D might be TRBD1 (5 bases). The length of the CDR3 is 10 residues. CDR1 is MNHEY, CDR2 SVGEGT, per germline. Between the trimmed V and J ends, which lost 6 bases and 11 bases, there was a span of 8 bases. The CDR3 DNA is TGTGCCAGCAGCGGGGGGGCCCAGCATTTT. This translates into CASSGGAQHF.

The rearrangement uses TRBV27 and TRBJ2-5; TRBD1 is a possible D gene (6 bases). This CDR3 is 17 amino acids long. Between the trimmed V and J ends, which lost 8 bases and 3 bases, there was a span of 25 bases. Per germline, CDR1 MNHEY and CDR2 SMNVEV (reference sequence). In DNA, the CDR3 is TGTGCCAGCCTCCCAAAGGGTCCAGGGGCGGACGAAGAGACCCAGTACTTC. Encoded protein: CASLPKGPGADEETQYF.

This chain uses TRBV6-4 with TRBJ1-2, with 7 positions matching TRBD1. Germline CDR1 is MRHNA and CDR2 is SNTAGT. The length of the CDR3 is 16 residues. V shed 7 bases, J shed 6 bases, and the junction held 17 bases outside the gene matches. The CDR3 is CASTDGVDRRVDGYTF. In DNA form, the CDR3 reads TGTGCCAGCACCGACGGGGTGGACAGGAGGGTGGATGGCTACACCTTC.

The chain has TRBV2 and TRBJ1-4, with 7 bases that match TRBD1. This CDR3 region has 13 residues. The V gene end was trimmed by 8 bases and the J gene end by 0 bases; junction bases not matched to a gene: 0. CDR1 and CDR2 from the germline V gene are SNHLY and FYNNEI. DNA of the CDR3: TGTGCCAGCGGGACAGCAACTAATGAAAAACTGTTTTTT. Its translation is CASGTATNEKLFF.

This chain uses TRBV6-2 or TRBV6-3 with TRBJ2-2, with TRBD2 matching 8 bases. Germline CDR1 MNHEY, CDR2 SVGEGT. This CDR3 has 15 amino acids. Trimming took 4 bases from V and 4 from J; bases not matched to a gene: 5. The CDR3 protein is CASSFSAGGTGELFF. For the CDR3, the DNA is TGTGCCAGCAGTTTTTCGGCGGGGGGCACCGGGGAGCTGTTTTTT.

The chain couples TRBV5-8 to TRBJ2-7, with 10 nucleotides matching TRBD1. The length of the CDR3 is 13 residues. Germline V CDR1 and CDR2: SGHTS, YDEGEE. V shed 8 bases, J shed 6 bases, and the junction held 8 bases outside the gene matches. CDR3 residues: CASFAGTGVEQYV. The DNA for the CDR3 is TGTGCCAGTTTCGCCGGGACAGGGGTCGAGCAGTACGTC.

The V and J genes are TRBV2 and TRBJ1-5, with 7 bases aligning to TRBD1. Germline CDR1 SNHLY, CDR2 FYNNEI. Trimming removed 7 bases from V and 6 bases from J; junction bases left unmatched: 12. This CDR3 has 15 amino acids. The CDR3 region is CASTRQGVLVQPQHF. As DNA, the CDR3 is TGTGCCAGCACCCGCCAGGGGGTATTGGTTCAGCCCCAGCATTTT.

In nucleotides, the CDR3 is TGTGCCAGCAGCTCCGACAGGACCAATCAGCCCCAGCATTTT. Its translation: CASSSDRTNQPQHF. The chain uses TRBV7-9 and TRBJ1-5, with TRBD1 as a possible D gene (6 bases). V was cut by 4 bases and J by 3 bases, with 10 bases left in between. Germline V CDR1 and CDR2: SEHNR, FQNEAQ (reference sequence). The CDR3 runs 14 residues.

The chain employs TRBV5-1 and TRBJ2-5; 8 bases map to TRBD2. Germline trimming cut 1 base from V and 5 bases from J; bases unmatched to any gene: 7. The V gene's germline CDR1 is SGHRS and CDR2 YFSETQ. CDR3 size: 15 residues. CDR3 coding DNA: TGCGCCAGCAGCTTGAAACTAGCGGACGGGGAGACCCAGTACTTC. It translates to CASSLKLADGETQYF.

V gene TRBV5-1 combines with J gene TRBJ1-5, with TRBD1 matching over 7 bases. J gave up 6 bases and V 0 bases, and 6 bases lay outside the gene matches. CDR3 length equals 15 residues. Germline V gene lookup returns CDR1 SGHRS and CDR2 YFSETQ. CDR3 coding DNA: TGCGCCAGCAGCTTGGACAGGGGTCCGGGTCAGCCCCAGCATTTT. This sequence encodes CASSLDRGPGQPQHF.